There are a few counts of the clone carrying this TCR beta chain. Its matching antigen is unknown. This sample was taken from a study of beta chain features in type 1 diabetes. General observations from the study: Lower insertion and higher deletion counts appeared at VDJ junctions in type 1 diabetes patients.

The germline V gene encodes CDR1 SGHTA and CDR2 FQGTGA. The V segment lost 5 bases and the J segment 7 bases; nucleotides outside the gene matches: 5. The CDR3 extends over 13 amino acids. Investigators reverse transcribed all isolated RNA, so they sequenced expressed TCRB transcripts. The repertoire was sequenced with immunoSEQ multiplex PCR; TCRdb's copy has only in-frame clones and lacks some. The sample has 600,000 to 650,000 clones, around 15% seen once. Naive, central memory, regulatory and stem cell-like memory cells within the CD4+ compartment were sorted using CD45RO/CCR7/CD25/CD127/CD95/CD27.

The TCR comes from a man between 18 and 29 years old in good health. Sequencing used naive CD4+ T cells from blood. V and J are TRBV7-3 and TRBJ2-1; TRBD1 aligns across 7 bases. CDR3 DNA: TGTGCCAGCAGCGTCGGGACAGATAATGAGCAGTTCTTC. The encoded protein is CASSVGTDNEQFF.